The source of this T cell receptor (beta chain) is a study of identical twins. This CDR3 spans 18 amino acids. The germline V and J ends were trimmed by 1 base and 2 bases, with 16 bases remaining between them. CDR1 is SGHKS, CDR2 YYEKEE, per germline (reference sequence). TCRdb used MiXCR to reprocess the 5' RACE reads, holding one entry per CDR3 protein. The sample holds 500,000 to 600,000 distinct CDR3 sequences, roughly a fifth seen once. This clonotype appeared many times. The same data also went into a second study, on T cells expressing NK-cell markers.

The genes are TRBV5-5 and TRBJ2-6; tentative D call: TRBD1 (5 bases). The receptor comes from a woman younger than 30 in good health. The source material was CD4+ T cells sorted from blood. In nucleotides, the CDR3 is TGTGCCAGCAGCTTGACGATAGGGGAAAACCCTGGGGCCAACGTCCTGACTTTC. This gives the protein CASSLTIGENPGANVLTF.